This T cell receptor (beta chain) was identified during a study of T cells in Graves' hyperthyroidism and ophthalmopathy. Overall study results and limits: Most thyroid clonotypes expanded above 0.001 were also detected in blood.

Amplification targeted TCR beta CDR3 regions from RNA transcripts. The primer set for the first-round RT-PCR of the TCR CDR3 was HTBI. TCRdb reprocessed the multiplex PCR reads via MiXCR and lists one record per CDR3 protein. The profile covers about 640,000 distinct CDR3 sequences, with 20% to 25% appearing a single time and about 35% taken by the ten largest. The V gene's germline CDR1 is SGHVS and CDR2 FQNEAQ. The V and J ends lost 3 bases and 7 bases, in that order; junction bases with no gene match: 24. CDR3 length equals 20 residues. Remarks on this clonotype: The antigen is unknown.

The source of this sequence is a young man with Graves' ophthalmopathy. Sequenced sample: blood. The V gene is TRBV7-8, the J gene TRBJ1-2, with TRBD1 identical over 9 bases. CDR3 DNA: TGTGCCAGCAGCTTTTATCGAATGAGGGGAAACCGACAGGGGGAGCCTGGCTACACCTTC. Translated: CASSFYRMRGNRQGEPGYTF.